The 29 T cell receptor beta chains below all came from one sample that was sequenced in a study of shared clonotypes between healthy human individuals. Measured with immunoSEQ multiplex PCR; TCRdb has only the in-frame clones, and not every one. The data show about 960,000 clones, approximately 80% seen once. The specimen was memory CD4+ T cells sorted from blood. Subset described: CD45RA-negative fraction. The source is a man between 18 and 35 years old in good health.

The chain links TRBV6-1 to TRBJ2-7; D is unclear. V lost 3 bases to trimming and J lost 8 bases, with 5 bases between them. The germline V gene has CDR1 MNHNS and CDR2 SASEGT. The CDR3 loop spans 10 amino acids. The CDR3 protein is CASSDSKQYF. The CDR3 DNA follows: TGTGCCAGCAGTGACTCTAAGCAGTACTTC.

Concerning this clone itself: Other nucleotide sequences from this sample produce the same CDR3. The chain links TRBV5-1 to TRBJ2-3; 8 nucleotides agree with TRBD2. Germline V gene sequence: CDR1 SGHRS, CDR2 YFSETQ. Trimming at V came to 0 bases and at J to 6 bases, leaving 3 bases not matched to a gene. The CDR3 totals 14 residues. Here the CDR3 reads CASSLVAGTDTQYF. The CDR3 DNA sequence: TGCGCCAGCAGCTTGGTAGCGGGAACGGATACGCAGTATTTT.

This clone was counted only a few times. The chain employs TRBV5-1 and TRBJ2-5, with 7 bases fitting TRBD1. CDR1 is SGHRS and CDR2 is YFSETQ in the germline V gene. The V segment lost 4 bases and the J segment 4 bases; nucleotides outside the gene matches: 4. The CDR3 extends over 13 amino acids. The CDR3 DNA reads as TGCGCCAGCAGCCTACAGGGGTCAGAGACCCAGTACTTC. Encoded protein: CASSLQGSETQYF. Based on the CDR3 plus reference TRBV5-1 and TRBJ2-5, the full variable domain is KAGVTQTPRYLIKTRGQQVTLSCSPISGHRSVSWYQQTPGQGLQFLFEYFSETQRNKGNFPGRFSGRQFSNSRSEMNVSTLELGDSALYLCASSLQGSETQYFGPGTRLLVL.

This chain uses TRBV7-3 with TRBJ2-1; a possible D gene is TRBD2 (6 bases). CDR1 and CDR2 from the germline V gene are SGHTA and FQGTGA. V lost 2 bases, J lost 12 bases, and 14 bases lay in between. The CDR3 length is 13 residues. CDR3 protein: CASSLSSGGRQFF. The CDR3 DNA reads as TGTGCCAGCAGCTTATCCTCCGGGGGAAGGCAGTTCTTC. Full variable domain (outside the CDR3, taken from reference TRBV7-3 and TRBJ2-1): GAGVSQTPSNKVTEKGKYVELRCDPISGHTALYWYRQSLGQGPEFLIYFQGTGAADDSGLPNDRFFAVRPEGSVSTLKIQRTERGDSAVYLCASSLSSGGRQFFGPGTRLTVL.

Ten or more counts support this clone. The chain employs TRBV7-6 and TRBJ2-5; the D call may be TRBD1 or TRBD2 (5 bases each). Looked up from germline, CDR1 is SGHVS and CDR2 is FNYEAQ. The CDR3 runs 16 residues. V was trimmed by 0 bases and J by 2 bases, leaving 13 bases between them. CDR3 sequence reads: CASSLAWGKGQETQYF. The CDR3 DNA is TGTGCCAGCAGCTTAGCGTGGGGGAAGGGACAAGAGACCCAGTACTTC.

V is TRBV5-3 and J is TRBJ1-5; the D is unclear. TRBV5-3 is an ORF; its function is uncertain. V lost 0 bases and J 3 bases, leaving 4 bases between the germline ends. The CDR3 extends over 13 amino acids. The CDR3: CARSLEANQPQHF. CDR3 DNA sequence: TGTGCCAGAAGCTTGGAAGCCAATCAGCCCCAGCATTTT.

The chain uses TRBV7-2 and TRBJ2-5; 9 bases map to TRBD2. From germline, CDR1 is SGHTA and CDR2 FQGNSA. This CDR3 comprises 17 residues. V lost 1 base, J lost 4 bases, and 10 bases stayed unmatched. CDR3 residues: CASSLGFLAGRGETQYF. CDR3 DNA sequence: TGTGCCAGCAGCTTAGGGTTCCTAGCGGGGAGAGGAGAGACCCAGTACTTC. The full variable domain, completed using reference TRBV7-2 and TRBJ2-5, is GAGVSQSPSNKVTEKGKDVELRCDPISGHTALYWYRQSLGQGLEFLIYFQGNSAPDKSGLPSDRFSAERTGGSVSTLTIQRTQQEDSAVYLCASSLGFLAGRGETQYFGPGTRLLVL.

The CDR3 sequence: CASRSRGNEQFF. The CDR3 nucleotides read TGTGCCAGCAGGAGTAGGGGGAATGAGCAGTTCTTC. The V and J genes are TRBV2 and TRBJ2-1, with D tentatively TRBD1 (6 bases). Per the germline V gene, CDR1 is SNHLY and CDR2 is FYNNEI. Trimming cost V 6 bases and J 7 bases, with 10 bases left between them. This CDR3 spans 12 amino acids.

The V gene is TRBV5-6, the J gene TRBJ2-3; D possibly matches TRBD1 or TRBD2 (5 bases each). Trimming took 0 bases from V and 1 from J, leaving 9 bases between them. Per the germline V gene, CDR1 is SGHDT and CDR2 is YYEEEE. This CDR3 comprises 15 residues. The CDR3 DNA follows: TGTGCCAGCAGCTTGGCCAGAGGGGGCACAGATACGCAGTATTTT. The encoded protein is CASSLARGGTDTQYF.

The V gene is TRBV11-2, the J gene TRBJ2-3; 8 positions agree with TRBD2. CDR3 length equals 17 residues. After removal of 6 bases from V and 6 bases from J, the junction contained 17 bases not matched to a gene. Germline assignment: CDR1 SGHAT and CDR2 FQNNGV. CDR3 bases: TGTGCCAGCAGTCAAGGGTCCCGTCCAGCGGGAGAGGATACGCAGTATTTT. Translated: CASSQGSRPAGEDTQYF.

The V call is TRBV28, the J call TRBJ2-7, with D perhaps assigned TRBD1 or TRBD2 (6 bases each). This CDR3 comprises 12 residues. CDR1 and CDR2 (germline): MDHEN, SYDVKM. The ends were cut back, 6 bases at V and 4 bases at J, with 10 bases in the middle. This chain's CDR3 is CASRQGGYEQYF. CDR3 coding DNA: TGTGCCAGCAGACAGGGAGGATACGAGCAGTACTTC.

The rearrangement uses TRBV5-1 and TRBJ2-2, with 8 bases lining up with TRBD2. V dropped 1 base and J dropped 7; count of bases not matched to a gene: 9. The CDR3 runs to 16 residues. From germline, CDR1 is SGHRS and CDR2 YFSETQ. This chain's CDR3 is CASSLSSGTRLGELFF. The CDR3 bases are TGCGCCAGCAGCTTGAGCTCCGGGACTAGACTCGGGGAGCTGTTTTTT.

The V and J genes are TRBV6-5 and TRBJ2-7; perhaps TRBD2 as D (5 bases). The CDR3 covers 12 residues. The germline V and J ends were trimmed by 7 bases and 0 bases, with 7 bases remaining between them. Per the germline V gene, CDR1 is MNHEY and CDR2 is SVGAGI. The CDR3 DNA sequence: TGTGCCAGCATGGGGAGCTCCTACGAGCAGTACTTC. Its translation: CASMGSSYEQYF.

The rearrangement joins TRBV29-1 to TRBJ1-1; the D gene is possibly TRBD1 (6 bases). Trimming stripped 6 bases from V and 5 bases from J, with 16 bases between. Germline CDR1 reads SQVTM; CDR2 reads ANQGSEA. The CDR3 contains 13 residues. DNA of the CDR3: TGCAGCGTCAGGGGTTCGAGGTTGACTGAAGCTTTCTTT. Protein sequence: CSVRGSRLTEAFF.

The chain employs TRBV2 and TRBJ2-3; 9 bases are shared with TRBD2. Germline-derived CDR1 and CDR2 are SNHLY and FYNNEI. Trimming at V came to 6 bases and at J to 3 bases, leaving 7 bases not matched to a gene. CDR3 length: 15 amino acids. CDR3 in DNA: TGTGCCAGCAGCCAAGCGGCGGGGGGGACAGATACGCAGTATTTT. Residues: CASSQAAGGTDTQYF.

The chain recombines TRBV18 with TRBJ2-5; 10 nucleotides line up with TRBD2. The CDR3 runs to 17 residues. Trimming removed 0 bases from V and 5 bases from J; junction bases left unmatched: 9. Germline-derived CDR1 and CDR2 are KGHSH and LQKENI. CDR3 sequence: CASSPPASGSVRETQYF. Written as DNA, the CDR3 is TGTGCCAGCTCACCACCGGCTAGCGGGAGTGTAAGGGAGACCCAGTACTTC.

The chain joins TRBV5-1 to TRBJ2-7; D call uncertain. The CDR3 loop spans 15 amino acids. Trimming shortened V by 4 bases and J by 2 bases, and 16 bases separated the two germline ends. Germline loops: CDR1 SGHRS, CDR2 YFSETQ. The CDR3 DNA is TGCGCCAGCAGCCCTGGGATAGGGCCCACCTACGAGCAGTACTTC. It yields the protein CASSPGIGPTYEQYF.

The chain has TRBV5-6 and TRBJ1-1, with D possibly TRBD1 on 6 matching bases. With 2 bases removed from V and 1 base from J, the gap between germline ends came to 12 bases. The CDR3 length is 15 residues. Germline lookup yields CDR1 SGHDT and CDR2 YYEEEE. The CDR3: CASSFGGPENTEAFF. CDR3 sequence (DNA): TGTGCCAGCAGCTTTGGGGGGCCCGAGAACACTGAAGCTTTCTTT.

This rearrangement joins TRBV1 to TRBJ1-3; the D call of TRBD1 is as the table states it, not checked on the DNA. TRBV1 is a recognized pseudogene. The CDR3 totals 15 residues. The CDR3 sequence: CTSSPRQEPRNTIYF. In DNA, the CDR3 is TGCACCAGCAGCCCCCGACAGGAGCCTAGAAACACCATATATTTT.

V gene TRBV4-3 combines with J gene TRBJ2-7; 9 nucleotides line up with TRBD2. After removal of 0 bases from V and 1 base from J, the junction contained 4 bases not matched to a gene. The CDR3 has 16 residues. Looked up from germline, CDR1 is LGHNA and CDR2 is YSLEER. CDR3: CASSQDIAGASYEQYF. Written as DNA, the CDR3 is TGCGCCAGCAGCCAAGATATAGCGGGAGCTTCCTACGAGCAGTACTTC.

The J gene is TRBJ2-5, the V gene TRBV25-1, with 8 bases identical to TRBD1. With 0 bases clipped from V and 5 bases from J, the junction kept 5 bases outside the gene matches. CDR1 is MGHDK and CDR2 is SYGVNS in the germline V gene. The CDR3 has 15 residues. The CDR3 reads CASSEYQGARETQYF. The CDR3 DNA follows: TGTGCCAGCAGTGAATATCAGGGGGCGCGGGAGACCCAGTACTTC.

The chain employs TRBV2 and TRBJ2-7, with D possibly TRBD1 on 6 matching bases. The CDR3 contains 13 residues. Germline loops: CDR1 SNHLY, CDR2 FYNNEI. With 5 bases removed from V and 2 bases from J, the gap between germline ends came to 10 bases. In DNA, the CDR3 is TGTGCCAGCAGTCGGACAGCAACCTACGAGCAGTACTTC. It specifies CASSRTATYEQYF. The full variable domain, with the rest looked up from reference TRBV2 and TRBJ2-7, is EPEVTQTPSHQVTQMGQEVILRCVPISNHLYFYWYRQILGQKVEFLVSFYNNEISEKSEIFDDQFSVERPDGSNFTLKIRSTKLEDSAMYFCASSRTATYEQYFGPGTRLTVT.

The chain employs TRBV28 and TRBJ1-1; D possibly corresponds to TRBD1 (6 bases). Trimming took off 5 bases at V and 6 bases at J, with 13 bases between the two ends. The germline V gene has CDR1 MDHEN and CDR2 SYDVKM. This CDR3 is 13 amino acids long. Written as DNA, the CDR3 is TGTGCCAGCAGTGTCGGGGGGGCGGCTGAAGCTTTCTTT. This gives the protein CASSVGGAAEAFF.

V is TRBV6-5 and J is TRBJ2-7, with TRBD2 matching 9 bases. The germline V gene has CDR1 MNHEY and CDR2 SVGAGI. This CDR3 is built from 15 residues. V gave up 6 bases and J gave up 3 bases; unmatched junction bases: 9. For the CDR3, the DNA is TGTGCCAGCAGACCCGCGGGGGGGCCCGGCTACGAGCAGTACTTC. This gives the protein CASRPAGGPGYEQYF.

V is TRBV5-1 and J is TRBJ2-5; 8 positions match TRBD1. Germline assignment: CDR1 SGHRS and CDR2 YFSETQ. The trim removed 1 base at V and 5 bases at J, leaving 7 bases unmatched. CDR3 size: 15 residues. CDR3 amino acids: CASSLQGAEKETQYF. The CDR3 DNA sequence: TGCGCCAGCAGCTTGCAGGGGGCCGAGAAGGAGACCCAGTACTTC.

The gene calls are TRBV10-3 and TRBJ2-7; unclear D gene. This CDR3 region has 13 residues. The germline V and J ends were trimmed by 4 bases and 0 bases, with 7 bases remaining between them. The germline V gene has CDR1 ENHRY and CDR2 SYGVKD. In nucleotides, the CDR3 is TGTGCCATCAGTGCGCAGGTCTCCTACGAGCAGTACTTC. It yields the protein CAISAQVSYEQYF.

V and J are TRBV5-4 and TRBJ1-1, with 8 bases lining up with TRBD1. Per the germline V gene, CDR1 is SGHNT and CDR2 is YYREEE (reference sequence). This CDR3 region has 15 residues. Trimming cost V 4 bases and J 0 bases; bases outside gene matches: 5. As DNA, the CDR3 is TGTGCCAGCAGCGGAAGACAGGGGATGAACACTGAAGCTTTCTTT. It yields the protein CASSGRQGMNTEAFF.

The gene calls are TRBV10-2 and TRBJ1-2, with a weak D call TRBD1 (5 bases). This CDR3 contains 15 residues. V was clipped by 0 bases and J by 7 bases, with 15 bases between them. In germline, CDR1 is WSHSY, CDR2 SAAADI. The chain's CDR3 is CASSESQNWGGGYTF. The DNA of the CDR3 is TGCGCCAGCAGTGAGTCCCAGAACTGGGGCGGTGGCTACACCTTC.

The chain employs TRBV4-1 and TRBJ1-4; 9 positions match TRBD1. This CDR3 comprises 16 residues. The germline CDR1 and CDR2 sequences are MGHRA and YSYEKL. V gave up 1 base and J gave up 7 bases; unmatched junction bases: 7. The DNA for the CDR3 is TGCGCCAGCAGCCAAGTAAAGGAGGACAGGGGTGAAAAACTGTTTTTT. Encoded protein: CASSQVKEDRGEKLFF.